What follows are 20 T cell receptor beta chains derived from one specimen sequenced in a study of CXCR3-negative and CXCR3-positive naive CD8 T cells (dated by TCRdb to between 2019 and 2020). TCRdb shows the sequencer as NextSeq 550. The Human TCR Profiling Kit (MiLaboratory) was used to prepare UMI-labeled 5' RACE TRB cDNA libraries. Following reprocessing of the reads by TCRdb, the data hold one row per CDR3 protein sequence and no DNA is available. The table kept for this sample lists roughly 90,000 distinct CDR3 sequences. The ten largest clones represent around 1.7% of the sample. Sequencing was performed on naive CXCR3- CD8+ T cells from blood. Read against the paper, the sample's cell subset or site label means: CD45RO-CCR7+CD27+CD95- naive CD8+ T cells lacking CXCR3 (TNR3-). The receptors were sampled from a human donor in good health. Some clones in this sample may be carry-over from other donors' samples.

This chain connects TRBV20-1 to TRBJ2-1; absent DNA, TCRdb's TRBD2 call cannot be checked. Germline lookup yields CDR1 DFQATT and CDR2 SNEGSKA (reference sequence). There are 14 residues in the CDR3. CDR3 protein: CSARGTSGVNEQFF.

The CDR3 reads CASSEGGGRDTQYF. The J gene is TRBJ2-3, the V gene TRBV4-2; checking the TCRdb D call of TRBD1 is not possible without DNA. From germline, CDR1 is LGHNA and CDR2 YNFKEQ. The CDR3 extends over 14 amino acids.

The chain uses TRBV9 and TRBJ2-7; TCRdb designates TRBD1, a call that cannot be tested without DNA. Germline V gene data show CDR1 as SGDLS and CDR2 as YYNGEE. The CDR3 consists of 15 residues. The CDR3 region is CASSVGPGPTYEQYF.

This chain links TRBV29-1 with TRBJ2-7; the TRBD1 assignment by TCRdb is unverifiable without DNA. The CDR3 has 14 amino acids. Germline CDR1 and CDR2: SQVTM and ANQGSEA. CDR3: CSVELGQGPYEQYF.

The V gene is TRBV27, the J gene TRBJ2-2. From germline, CDR1 is MNHEY and CDR2 SMNVEV (reference sequence). CDR3 length equals 14 residues. The CDR3 spells CASRVTLNTGELFF.

V usage is TRBV12-3 or TRBV12-4 and J usage is TRBJ2-7. This CDR3 region has 13 residues. CDR3 protein: CASSFGYSYEQYF.

The CDR3 region is CSVEGAGKYNEQFF. The rearrangement uses TRBV29-1 and TRBJ2-1; there is no DNA to check the TCRdb D call of TRBD1. The germline V gene encodes CDR1 SQVTM and CDR2 ANQGSEA. This CDR3 spans 14 amino acids.

The chain employs TRBV5-1 and TRBJ2-1. Per germline, CDR1 SGHRS and CDR2 YFSETQ. This CDR3 is 15 amino acids long. The CDR3 here is CASSIGQVWHNEQFF.

The rearrangement joins TRBV6-6 to TRBJ2-5; TCRdb lists TRBD2, though no DNA is available to test this call. The length of the CDR3 is 14 residues. Germline CDR1 and CDR2: MNHNY and SVGAGI (reference sequence). The CDR3 loop reads CASSFTTSAETQYF.

This sequence joins TRBV7-9 and TRBJ2-5; TCRdb outputs TRBD1, but without DNA this stays unchecked. In germline, CDR1 is SEHNR, CDR2 FQNEAQ (reference sequence). This CDR3 is 15 amino acids long. This CDR3 reads CASSLSWGTNETQYF. Based on the CDR3 plus reference TRBV7-9 and TRBJ2-5, the full variable domain is DTGVSQNPRHKITKRGQNVTFRCDPISEHNRLYWYRQTLGQGPEFLTYFQNEAQLEKSRLLSDRFSAERPKGSFSTLEIQRTEQGDSAMYLCASSLSWGTNETQYFGPGTRLLVL.

CDR3 amino acids: CASGLGLAGSYEQYF. This chain joins TRBV12-5 and TRBJ2-7; TCRdb indicates TRBD2, and absent DNA this call remains unverified. The CDR3 runs 15 residues. Germline CDR1 reads LGHNT; CDR2 reads FRNRAP.

The V and J genes are TRBV7-6 and TRBJ2-1; TCRdb outputs TRBD1, but without DNA this stays unchecked. Germline values: CDR1 SGHVS, CDR2 FNYEAQ. The CDR3 length is 11 residues. This CDR3 reads CASGWGAEQFF.

This rearrangement joins TRBV15 to TRBJ2-7; TCRdb's assignment of TRBD1 cannot be checked, as there is no DNA. Germline loops: CDR1 LNHNV, CDR2 YYDKDF (reference sequence). The CDR3 runs to 16 residues. The CDR3 sequence is CATSRDRSISGREQYF. Full variable domain (remainder filled in from reference TRBV15 and TRBJ2-7): DAMVIQNPRYQVTQFGKPVTLSCSQTLNHNVMYWYQQKSSQAPKLLFHYYDKDFNNEADTPDNFQSRRPNTSFCFLDIRSPGLGDTAMYLCATSRDRSISGREQYFGPGTRLTVT.

V gene TRBV20-1 combines with J gene TRBJ2-4; TCRdb picks TRBD2, but there is no DNA to check that call. This CDR3 region has 15 residues. Germline-derived CDR1 and CDR2 are DFQATT and SNEGSKA (reference sequence). The CDR3 here is CSARALAGGPNIQYF.

The CDR3 spells CAISVELRTYEQYF. The chain links TRBV10-3 to TRBJ2-7. The CDR3 totals 14 residues. Germline lookup yields CDR1 ENHRY and CDR2 SYGVKD.

The chain combines TRBV12-3 or TRBV12-4 with TRBJ2-1; with no DNA, the TCRdb D assignment of TRBD2 cannot be verified. The CDR3 covers 11 residues. CDR3 protein: CASTTGLASFF.

V usage is TRBV4-1 and J usage is TRBJ2-2; the TRBD1 assignment by TCRdb is unverifiable without DNA. CDR3 length: 16 residues. The germline V gene encodes CDR1 MGHRA and CDR2 YSYEKL. CDR3 residues: CASSASGGRNTGELFF.

The chain recombines TRBV12-3 or TRBV12-4 with TRBJ2-5; the D call of TRBD1 rests on TCRdb alone, since no DNA is present to check it. This CDR3 is built from 15 residues. This chain's CDR3 is CASSAPGQGQETQYF.

The V call is TRBV15, the J call TRBJ2-7; TCRdb lists TRBD2, though no DNA is available to test this call. The CDR3 has 16 amino acids. Germline V gene data show CDR1 as LNHNV and CDR2 as YYDKDF (reference sequence). CDR3 amino acids: CATSRDRRESSYEQYF.

The rearrangement uses TRBV29-1 and TRBJ1-4. This CDR3 has 14 amino acids. The germline gives CDR1 SQVTM, CDR2 ANQGSEA. CDR3: CSVDLSTEAGKLFF.